The source of this TCR beta chain is a study of T cells in Graves' hyperthyroidism and ophthalmopathy. Findings and caveats of the study: In the blood, most expanded thyroid clonotypes above 0.001 appeared as well.

Researchers took RNA transcripts and amplified the TCR beta CDR3 regions from them. First-round RT-PCR of the TCR CDR3 relied on the HTBI primer set. Via MiXCR, TCRdb re-called the multiplex PCR reads, giving one row per CDR3 protein. The table shows about 380,000 distinct CDR3 sequences, with about 15% occurring only once. Comments on this clonotype: The antigen is undetermined.

Uncontrolled infection, other autoimmune disease, pregnancy or lactation disqualified patients from enrolment. Diagnosis rested on symptoms, serum thyroxine and TRAb, thyroid ultrasound, and orbital computed tomography. This sample holds PBMCs from 8 to 10 ml fresh peripheral blood. The CDR3 loop spans 14 amino acids. The V and J ends lost 6 bases and 9 bases, in that order; junction bases with no gene match: 7. Specimen: blood. The V gene is TRBV12-3 or TRBV12-4, the J gene TRBJ2-1, with TRBD2 matching 11 bases. The receptor was isolated from a woman in her sixties with Graves' hyperthyroidism. CDR3 in amino acids: CASRLLAGESEQFF. Here the CDR3 DNA reads TGTGCCAGCAGGCTACTAGCGGGAGAGAGTGAGCAGTTCTTC.